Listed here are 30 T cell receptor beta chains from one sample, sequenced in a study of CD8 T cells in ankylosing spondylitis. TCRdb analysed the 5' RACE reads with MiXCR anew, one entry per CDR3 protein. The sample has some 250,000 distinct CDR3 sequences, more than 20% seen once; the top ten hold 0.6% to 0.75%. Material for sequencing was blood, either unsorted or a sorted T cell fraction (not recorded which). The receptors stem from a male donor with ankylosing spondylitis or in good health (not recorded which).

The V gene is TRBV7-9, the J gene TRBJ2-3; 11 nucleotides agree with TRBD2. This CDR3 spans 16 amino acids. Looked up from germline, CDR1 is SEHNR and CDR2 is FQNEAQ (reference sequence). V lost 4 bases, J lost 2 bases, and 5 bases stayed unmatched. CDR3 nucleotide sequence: TGTGCCAGCAGCTCCATACTAGCGGGGGACACAGATACGCAGTATTTT. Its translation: CASSSILAGDTDTQYF.

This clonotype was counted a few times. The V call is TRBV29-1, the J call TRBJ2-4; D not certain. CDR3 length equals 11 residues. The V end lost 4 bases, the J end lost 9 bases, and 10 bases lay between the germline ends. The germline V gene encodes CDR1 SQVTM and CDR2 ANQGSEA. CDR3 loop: CSVAVSGIQYF. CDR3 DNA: TGCAGCGTTGCTGTATCCGGCATTCAGTACTTC.

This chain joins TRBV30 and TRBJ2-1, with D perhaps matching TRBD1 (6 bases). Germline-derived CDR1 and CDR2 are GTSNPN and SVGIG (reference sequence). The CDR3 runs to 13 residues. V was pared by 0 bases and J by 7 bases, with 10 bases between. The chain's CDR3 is CAWSVAGANEQFF. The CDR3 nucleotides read TGTGCCTGGAGTGTGGCAGGGGCGAATGAGCAGTTCTTC.

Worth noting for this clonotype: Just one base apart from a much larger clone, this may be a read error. The CDR3 is CSARDGQENYNAQFF. The CDR3 DNA reads TGCAGTGCTAGAGATGGACAAGAAAACTACAATGCGCAGTTCTTC. V is TRBV20-1 and J is TRBJ2-1; a weak D match, TRBD1 (5 bases). Germline lookup yields CDR1 DFQATT and CDR2 SNEGSKA (reference sequence). The CDR3 spans 15 residues.

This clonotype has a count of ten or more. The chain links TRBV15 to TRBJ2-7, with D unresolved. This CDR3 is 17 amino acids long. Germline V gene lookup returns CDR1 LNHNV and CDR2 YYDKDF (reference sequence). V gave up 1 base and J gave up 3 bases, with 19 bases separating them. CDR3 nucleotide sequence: TGTGCCACCAGCAGAGCCCCCGGCATCAAGGGATTCTACGAGCAGTACTTC. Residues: CATSRAPGIKGFYEQYF.

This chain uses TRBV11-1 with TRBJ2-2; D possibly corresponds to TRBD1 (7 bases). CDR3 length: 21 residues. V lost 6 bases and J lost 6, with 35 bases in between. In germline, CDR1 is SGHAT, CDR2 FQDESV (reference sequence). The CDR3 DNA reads TGTGCCAGCAGTCGACTAGGGTCGAGTGGCAGGGGGTCCTACAACGCCGGGGAGCTGTTTTTT. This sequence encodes CASSRLGSSGRGSYNAGELFF. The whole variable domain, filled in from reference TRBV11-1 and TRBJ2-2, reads EAEVAQSPRYKITEKSQAVAFWCDPISGHATLYWYRQILGQGPELLVQFQDESVVDDSQLPKDRFSAERLKGVDSTLKIQPAELGDSAMYLCASSRLGSSGRGSYNAGELFFGEGSRLTVL.

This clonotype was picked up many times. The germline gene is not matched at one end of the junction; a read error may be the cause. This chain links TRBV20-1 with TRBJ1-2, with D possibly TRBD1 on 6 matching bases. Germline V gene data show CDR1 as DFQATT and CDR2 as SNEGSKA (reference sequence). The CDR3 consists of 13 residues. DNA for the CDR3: TGCAGTGCCAGAGAATCAGGGGCCTATGGCTACACCTTC. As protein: CSARESGAYGYTF.

DNA for the CDR3: TGCGCCAGCAGCCACAGGGGCGCCGACACCGGGGAGCTGTTTTTT. Protein sequence: CASSHRGADTGELFF. The chain joins TRBV5-1 to TRBJ2-2, with TRBD1 matching 7 bases. Germline trimming cut 4 bases from V and 3 bases from J; bases unmatched to any gene: 6. Per the germline V gene, CDR1 is SGHRS and CDR2 is YFSETQ. This CDR3 has 15 amino acids.

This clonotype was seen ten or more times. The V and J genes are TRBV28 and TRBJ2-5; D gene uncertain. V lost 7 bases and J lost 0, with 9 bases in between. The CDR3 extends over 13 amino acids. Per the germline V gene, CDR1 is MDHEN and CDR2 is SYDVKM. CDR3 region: CASTNEYQETQYF. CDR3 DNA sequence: TGTGCCAGCACCAACGAGTACCAAGAGACCCAGTACTTC.

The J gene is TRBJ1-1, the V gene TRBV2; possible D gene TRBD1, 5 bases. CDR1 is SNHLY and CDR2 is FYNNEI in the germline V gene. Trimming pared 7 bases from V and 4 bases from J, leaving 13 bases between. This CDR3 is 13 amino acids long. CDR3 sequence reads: CASMRGVGTEAFF. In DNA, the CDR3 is TGTGCCAGCATGAGGGGCGTGGGCACTGAAGCTTTCTTT.

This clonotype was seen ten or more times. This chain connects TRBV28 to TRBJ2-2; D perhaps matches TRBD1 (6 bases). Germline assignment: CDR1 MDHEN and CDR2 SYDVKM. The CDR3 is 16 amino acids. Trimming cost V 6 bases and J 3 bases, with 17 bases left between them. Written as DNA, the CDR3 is TGTGCCAGCAGCGGCCCCCAGGGGTGGGACACCGGGGAGCTGTTTTTT. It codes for CASSGPQGWDTGELFF.

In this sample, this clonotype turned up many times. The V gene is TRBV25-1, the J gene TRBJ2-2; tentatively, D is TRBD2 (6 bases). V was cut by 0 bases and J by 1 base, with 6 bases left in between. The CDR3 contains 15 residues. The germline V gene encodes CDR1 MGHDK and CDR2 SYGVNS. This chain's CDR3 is CASSEYGGNTGELFF. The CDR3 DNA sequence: TGTGCCAGCAGTGAATACGGGGGGAACACCGGGGAGCTGTTTTTT.

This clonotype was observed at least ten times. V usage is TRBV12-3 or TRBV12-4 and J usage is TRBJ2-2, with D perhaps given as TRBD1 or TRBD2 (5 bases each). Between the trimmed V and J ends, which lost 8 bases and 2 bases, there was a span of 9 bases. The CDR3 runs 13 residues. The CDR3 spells CASGDHNTGELFF. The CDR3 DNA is TGTGCCAGCGGGGACCACAACACCGGGGAGCTGTTTTTT.

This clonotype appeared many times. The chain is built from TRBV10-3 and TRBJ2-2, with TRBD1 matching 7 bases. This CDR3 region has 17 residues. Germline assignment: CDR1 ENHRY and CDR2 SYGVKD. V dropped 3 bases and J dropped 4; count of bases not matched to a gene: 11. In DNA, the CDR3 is TGTGCCATCAGTGACCCGCGGCAGGGGGACACCACCGGGGAGCTGTTTTTT. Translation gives CAISDPRQGDTTGELFF.

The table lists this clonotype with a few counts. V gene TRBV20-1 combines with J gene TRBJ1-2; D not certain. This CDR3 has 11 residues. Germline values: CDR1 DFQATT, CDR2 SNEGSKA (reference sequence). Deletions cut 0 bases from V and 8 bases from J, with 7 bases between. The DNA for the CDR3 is TGCAGTGCTAGAGAAGTAGGAGGCTACACCTTC. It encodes CSAREVGGYTF.

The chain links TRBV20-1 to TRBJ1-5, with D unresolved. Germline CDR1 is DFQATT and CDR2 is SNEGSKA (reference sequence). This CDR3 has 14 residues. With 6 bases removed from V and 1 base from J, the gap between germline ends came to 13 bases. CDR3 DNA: TGCAGTGCCAACCGGGGAGCAAGCAATCAGCCCCAGCATTTT. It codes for CSANRGASNQPQHF.

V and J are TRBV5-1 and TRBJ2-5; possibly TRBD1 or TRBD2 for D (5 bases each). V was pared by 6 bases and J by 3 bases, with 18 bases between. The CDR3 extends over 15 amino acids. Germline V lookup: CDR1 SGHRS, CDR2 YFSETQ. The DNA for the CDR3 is TGCGCCAGCACCCGAACCGGGACCCCGGAAGAGACCCAGTACTTC. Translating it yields CASTRTGTPEETQYF.

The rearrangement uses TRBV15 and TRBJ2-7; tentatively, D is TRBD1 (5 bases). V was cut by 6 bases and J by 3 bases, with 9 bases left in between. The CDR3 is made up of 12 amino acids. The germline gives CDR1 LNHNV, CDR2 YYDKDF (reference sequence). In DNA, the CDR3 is TGTGCCACCAGTACCGACAGCTACGAGCAGTACTTC. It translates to CATSTDSYEQYF.

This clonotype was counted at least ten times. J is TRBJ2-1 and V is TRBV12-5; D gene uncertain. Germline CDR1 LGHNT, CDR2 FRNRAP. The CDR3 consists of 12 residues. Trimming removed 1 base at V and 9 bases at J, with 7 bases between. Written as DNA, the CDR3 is TGTGCTAGTGGTTTGGAAAAGGGTGAGCAGTTCTTC. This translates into CASGLEKGEQFF.

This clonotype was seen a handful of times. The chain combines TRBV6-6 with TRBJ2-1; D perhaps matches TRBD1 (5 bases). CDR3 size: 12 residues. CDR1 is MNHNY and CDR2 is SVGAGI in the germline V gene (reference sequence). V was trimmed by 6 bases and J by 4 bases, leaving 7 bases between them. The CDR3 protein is CASRTEYNEQFF. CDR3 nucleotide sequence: TGTGCCAGCAGGACAGAATACAATGAGCAGTTCTTC.

DNA of the CDR3: TGTGCCAGCAGCTTGGGGCCTCGGGACTTACCACAAGAGACCCAGTACTTC. This encodes CASSLGPRDLPQETQYF. The rearrangement uses TRBV5-5 and TRBJ2-5, with D possibly matching TRBD2 (6 bases). Trimming took off 0 bases at V and 2 bases at J, with 17 bases between the two ends. The germline V gene encodes CDR1 SGHKS and CDR2 YYEKEE (reference sequence). The CDR3 spans 17 residues.

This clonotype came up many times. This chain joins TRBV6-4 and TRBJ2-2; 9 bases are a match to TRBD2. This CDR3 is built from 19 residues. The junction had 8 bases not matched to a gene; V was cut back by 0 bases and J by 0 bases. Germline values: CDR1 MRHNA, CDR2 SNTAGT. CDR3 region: CASSDSPGLAGTNTGELFF. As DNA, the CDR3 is TGTGCCAGCAGTGACTCCCCCGGGCTAGCGGGGACGAACACCGGGGAGCTGTTTTTT.

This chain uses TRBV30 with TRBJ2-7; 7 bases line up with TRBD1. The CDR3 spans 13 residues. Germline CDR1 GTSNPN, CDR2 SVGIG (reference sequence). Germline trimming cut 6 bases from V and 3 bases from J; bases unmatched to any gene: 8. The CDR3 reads CACRRTGVYEQYF. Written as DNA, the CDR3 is TGTGCCTGTCGGAGGACAGGCGTCTACGAGCAGTACTTC.

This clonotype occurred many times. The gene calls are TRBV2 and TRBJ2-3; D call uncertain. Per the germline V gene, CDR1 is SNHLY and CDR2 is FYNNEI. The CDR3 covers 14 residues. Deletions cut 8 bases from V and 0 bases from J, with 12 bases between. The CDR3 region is CASCRRSSTDTQYF. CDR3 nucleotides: TGTGCCAGCTGTCGGCGGTCTAGCACAGATACGCAGTATTTT.

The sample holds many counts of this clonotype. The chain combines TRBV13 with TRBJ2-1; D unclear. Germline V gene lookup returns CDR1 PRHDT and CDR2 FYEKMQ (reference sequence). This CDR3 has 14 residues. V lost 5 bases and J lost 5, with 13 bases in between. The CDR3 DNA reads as TGTGCCAGCAGCCAGAGACGGAGAAACAATGAGCAGTTCTTC. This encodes CASSQRRRNNEQFF.

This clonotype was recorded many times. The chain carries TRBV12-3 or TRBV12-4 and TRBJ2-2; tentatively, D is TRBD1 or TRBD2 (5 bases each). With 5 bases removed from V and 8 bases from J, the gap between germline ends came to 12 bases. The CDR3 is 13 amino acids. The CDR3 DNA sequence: TGTGCCAGCAGTCATGGGGGTTTGGGGGAGCTGTTTTTT. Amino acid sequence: CASSHGGLGELFF.

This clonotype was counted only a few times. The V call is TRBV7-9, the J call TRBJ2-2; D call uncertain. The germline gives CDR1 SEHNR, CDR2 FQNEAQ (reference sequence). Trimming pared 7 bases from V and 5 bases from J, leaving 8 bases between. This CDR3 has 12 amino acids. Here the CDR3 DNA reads TGTGCCAGCAAGGGAAGGACCGGGGAGCTGTTTTTT. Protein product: CASKGRTGELFF. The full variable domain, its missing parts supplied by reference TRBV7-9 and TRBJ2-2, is DTGVSQNPRHKITKRGQNVTFRCDPISEHNRLYWYRQTLGQGPEFLTYFQNEAQLEKSRLLSDRFSAERPKGSFSTLEIQRTEQGDSAMYLCASKGRTGELFFGEGSRLTVL.

CDR3 residues: CASRQAQETQYF. CDR3 in DNA: TGTGCCAGCAGACAGGCTCAAGAGACCCAGTACTTC. This chain uses TRBV2 with TRBJ2-5; D possibly corresponds to TRBD1 (5 bases). The CDR3 totals 12 residues. The germline V and J ends were trimmed by 6 bases and 2 bases, with 7 bases remaining between them. The germline CDR1 and CDR2 sequences are SNHLY and FYNNEI.

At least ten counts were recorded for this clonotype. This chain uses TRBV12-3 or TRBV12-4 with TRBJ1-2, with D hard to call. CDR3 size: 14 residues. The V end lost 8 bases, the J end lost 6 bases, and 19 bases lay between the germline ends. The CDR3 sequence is CASYERASADGYTF. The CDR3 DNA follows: TGTGCCAGCTACGAGCGGGCCTCGGCGGATGGCTACACCTTC.

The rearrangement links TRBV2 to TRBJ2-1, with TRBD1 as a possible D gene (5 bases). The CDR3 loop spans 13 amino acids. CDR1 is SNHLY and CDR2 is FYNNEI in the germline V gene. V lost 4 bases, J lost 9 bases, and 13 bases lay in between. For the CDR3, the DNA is TGTGCCAGCAGTGGTCTCAGGGTCAGTGAGCAGTTCTTC. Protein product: CASSGLRVSEQFF. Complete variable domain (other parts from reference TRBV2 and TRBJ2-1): EPEVTQTPSHQVTQMGQEVILRCVPISNHLYFYWYRQILGQKVEFLVSFYNNEISEKSEIFDDQFSVERPDGSNFTLKIRSTKLEDSAMYFCASSGLRVSEQFFGPGTRLTVL.